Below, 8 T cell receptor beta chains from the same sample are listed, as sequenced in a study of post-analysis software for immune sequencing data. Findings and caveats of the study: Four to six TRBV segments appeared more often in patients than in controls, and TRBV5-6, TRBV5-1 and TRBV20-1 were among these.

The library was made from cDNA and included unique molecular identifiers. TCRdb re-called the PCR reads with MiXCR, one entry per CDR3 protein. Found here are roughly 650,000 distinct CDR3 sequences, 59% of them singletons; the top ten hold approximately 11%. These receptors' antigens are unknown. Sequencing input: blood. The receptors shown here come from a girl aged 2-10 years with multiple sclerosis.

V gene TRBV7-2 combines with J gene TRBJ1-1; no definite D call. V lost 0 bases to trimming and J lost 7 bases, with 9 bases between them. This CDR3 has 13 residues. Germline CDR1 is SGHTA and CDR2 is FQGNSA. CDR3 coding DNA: TGTGCCAGCAGCTTAGCAGCGGAGAGTGAAGCTTTCTTT. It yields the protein CASSLAAESEAFF.

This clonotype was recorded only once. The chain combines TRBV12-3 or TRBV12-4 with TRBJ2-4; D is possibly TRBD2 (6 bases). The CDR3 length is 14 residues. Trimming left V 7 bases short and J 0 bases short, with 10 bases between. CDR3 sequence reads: CASNWGVAKNIQYF. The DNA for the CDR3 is TGTGCCAGCAATTGGGGGGTAGCCAAAAACATTCAGTACTTC.

The CDR3 loop is CASSLGGITYNEQFF. The CDR3 DNA is TGTGCCAGCAGCTTAGGAGGTATAACTTACAATGAGCAGTTCTTC. This chain uses TRBV7-8 with TRBJ2-1; D not certain. Germline CDR1 SGHVS, CDR2 FQNEAQ. CDR3 length: 15 amino acids. V lost 1 base, J lost 4 bases, and 11 bases lay in between.

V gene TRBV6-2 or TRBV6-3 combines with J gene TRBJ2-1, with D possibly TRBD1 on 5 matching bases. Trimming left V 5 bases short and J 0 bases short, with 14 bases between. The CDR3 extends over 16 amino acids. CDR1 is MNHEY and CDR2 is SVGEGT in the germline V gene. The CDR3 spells CASSANRPFSYNEQFF. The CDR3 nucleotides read TGTGCCAGCAGTGCCAACAGGCCCTTCTCCTACAATGAGCAGTTCTTC.

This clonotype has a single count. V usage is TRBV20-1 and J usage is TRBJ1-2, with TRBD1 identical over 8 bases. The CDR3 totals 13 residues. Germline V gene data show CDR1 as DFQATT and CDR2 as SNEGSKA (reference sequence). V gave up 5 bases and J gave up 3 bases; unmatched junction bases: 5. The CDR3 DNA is TGCAGTGCTGGACAGGGTAGGGACTATGGCTACACCTTC. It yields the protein CSAGQGRDYGYTF.

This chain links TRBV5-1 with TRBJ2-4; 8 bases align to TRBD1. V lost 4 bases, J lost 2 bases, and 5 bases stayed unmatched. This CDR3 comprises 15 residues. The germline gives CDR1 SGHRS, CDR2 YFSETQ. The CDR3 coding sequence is TGCGCCAGCAGCCAGGACAGGGAACCCAAAAACATTCAGTACTTC. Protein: CASSQDREPKNIQYF.

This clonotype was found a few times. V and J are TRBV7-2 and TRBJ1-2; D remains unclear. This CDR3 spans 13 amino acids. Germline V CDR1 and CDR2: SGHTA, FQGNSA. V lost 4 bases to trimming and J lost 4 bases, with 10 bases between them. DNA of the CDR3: TGTGCCAGCAGCTCCCCTCTGCCCTATGGCTACACCTTC. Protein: CASSSPLPYGYTF.

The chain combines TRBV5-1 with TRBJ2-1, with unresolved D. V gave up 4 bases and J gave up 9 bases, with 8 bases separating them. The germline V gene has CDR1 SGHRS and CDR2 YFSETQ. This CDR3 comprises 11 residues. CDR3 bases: TGCGCCAGCAGCCTAGATGTTGAGCAGTTCTTC. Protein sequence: CASSLDVEQFF.